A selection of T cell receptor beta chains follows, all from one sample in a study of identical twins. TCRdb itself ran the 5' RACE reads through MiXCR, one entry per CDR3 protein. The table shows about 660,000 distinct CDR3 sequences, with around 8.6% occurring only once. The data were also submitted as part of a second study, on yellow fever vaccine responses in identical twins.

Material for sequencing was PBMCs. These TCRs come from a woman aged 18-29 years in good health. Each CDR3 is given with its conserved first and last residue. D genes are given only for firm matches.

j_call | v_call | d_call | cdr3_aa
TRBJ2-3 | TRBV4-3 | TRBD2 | CASSHTYGGGSRIDTQYF
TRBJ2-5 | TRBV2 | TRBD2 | CASSHRLAGEETQYF
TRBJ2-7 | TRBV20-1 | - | CSARDSTESTYEQYF
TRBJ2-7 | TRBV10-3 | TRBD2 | CAISEPGTSGTYEQYF
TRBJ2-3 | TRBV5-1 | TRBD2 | CASSSGTSGSDTQYF
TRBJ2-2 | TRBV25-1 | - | CASSETRTAPLTGKSFTGELFF
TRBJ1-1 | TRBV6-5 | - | CASVGYEAFF
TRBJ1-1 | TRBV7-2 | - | CASSSKTQGGTEAFF
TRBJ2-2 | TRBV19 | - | CASSIDGTGGAGELFF
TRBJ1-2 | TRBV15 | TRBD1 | CATSSLTGEAGYTF
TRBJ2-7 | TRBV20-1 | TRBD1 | CSARRPWTGDYEQYF
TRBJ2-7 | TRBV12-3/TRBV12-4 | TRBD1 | CASSPRRDRVTEQYF
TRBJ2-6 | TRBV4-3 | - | CASSQDTASSGANVLTF
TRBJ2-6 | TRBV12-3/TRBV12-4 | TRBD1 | CASSLYGTGPAGANVLTF
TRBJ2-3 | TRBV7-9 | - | CASSFRGVATDTQYF
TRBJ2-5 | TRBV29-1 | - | CSVDKRNQETQYF
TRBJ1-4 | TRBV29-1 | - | CSVEGLGGTDNEKLFF
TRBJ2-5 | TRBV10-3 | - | CAIAGEAGQETQYF
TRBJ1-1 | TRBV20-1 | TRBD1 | CSAAGQGTEAFF
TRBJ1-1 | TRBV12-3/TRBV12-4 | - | CASSLKPETEAFF
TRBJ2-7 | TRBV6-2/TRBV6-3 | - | CASSSIQGREQYF
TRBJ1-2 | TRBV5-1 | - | CASSLAGLGDGYTF
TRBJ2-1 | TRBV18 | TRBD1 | CASSPSTGGNEQFF
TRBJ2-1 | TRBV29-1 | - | CSVVVRLVQWGDNEQFF
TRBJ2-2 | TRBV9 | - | CASSAFLQGNTGELFF
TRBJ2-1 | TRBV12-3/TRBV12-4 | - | CASSPAGPRDNEQFF
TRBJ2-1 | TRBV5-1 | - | CASSLEGSWPYNEQFF
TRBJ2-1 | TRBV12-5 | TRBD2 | CASGPPGLAGAYNEQFF
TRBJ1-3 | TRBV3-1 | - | CASSPGTNSGNTIYF
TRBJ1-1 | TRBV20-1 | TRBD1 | CSATSGGRTEAFF
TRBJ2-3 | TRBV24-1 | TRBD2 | CATSDLPAGGGTDTQYF
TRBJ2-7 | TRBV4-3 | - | CASSQDRTDPSYEQYF
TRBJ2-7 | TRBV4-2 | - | CASSSSAGGTIYEQYF
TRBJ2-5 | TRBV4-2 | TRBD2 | CASSQEGRASGSQETQYF
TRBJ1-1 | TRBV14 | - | CASSLRGGGNTEAFF
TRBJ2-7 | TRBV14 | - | CASSQGPGDNYEQYF
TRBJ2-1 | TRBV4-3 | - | CASSQEGGGLPGQEQFF
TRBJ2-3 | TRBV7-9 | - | CASSSRDPDTQYF
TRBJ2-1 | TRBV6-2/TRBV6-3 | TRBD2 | CASSSPGLAFNEQFF
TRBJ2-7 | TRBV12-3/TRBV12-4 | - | CASSPGTVSYEQYF
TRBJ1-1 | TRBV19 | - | CASQAHMNTEAFF
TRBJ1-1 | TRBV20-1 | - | CSANQKANTEAFF
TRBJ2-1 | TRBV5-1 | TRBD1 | CASSFPPGQSSYNEQFF
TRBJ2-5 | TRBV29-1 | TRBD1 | CSVEGAGETQYF
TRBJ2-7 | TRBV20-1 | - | CSARDSSRMESYEQYF
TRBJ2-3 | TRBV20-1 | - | CSASRPEGDTQYF
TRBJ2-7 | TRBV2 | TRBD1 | CASKLQGVGQYF
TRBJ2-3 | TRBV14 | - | CASSRYLLGGPTDTQYF
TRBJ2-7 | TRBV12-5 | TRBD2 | CASAGSGIGHEQYF
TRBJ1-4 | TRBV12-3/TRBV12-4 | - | CASSLAVTNEKLFF